This entry lists 18 T cell receptor beta chains sequenced from one sample in a study of T cell responses to AZD1222 COVID-19 vaccine. Clones were sequenced by immunoSEQ multiplex PCR, and TCRdb holds only the in-frame ones, with some missing. Among about 56,000 clones listed, 88% were seen once. This specimen was peripheral blood, taken on day 0 of AZD1222 vaccination. These receptors all stem from an adult in good health.

The chain carries TRBV19 and TRBJ2-1; 10 positions match TRBD2. With V trimmed by 2 bases and J by 6 bases, 4 bases remained unmatched. The CDR3 length is 15 residues. Germline-derived CDR1 and CDR2 are LNHDA and SQIVND (reference sequence). The CDR3 nucleotides read TGTGCCAGTAGTATATGGAGCGGGAGGGGCAATGAGCAGTTCTTC. Protein product: CASSIWSGRGNEQFF.

The chain employs TRBV4-1 and TRBJ1-2; TRBD1 might be the D (5 bases). There are 17 residues in the CDR3. Germline CDR1 MGHRA, CDR2 YSYEKL. Trimming shortened V by 0 bases and J by 7 bases, and 21 bases separated the two germline ends. The CDR3 region is CASSQDISSGFFAGYTF. The CDR3 DNA reads TGCGCCAGCAGCCAAGATATTTCTTCAGGGTTTTTTGCTGGCTACACCTTC.

This rearrangement joins TRBV10-3 to TRBJ1-1; 10 bases are a match to TRBD1. Looked up from germline, CDR1 is ENHRY and CDR2 is SYGVKD. CDR3 size: 15 residues. J lost 6 bases, V lost 3 bases, and 7 bases had no gene match. Here the CDR3 DNA reads TGTGCCATCAGTGACCGGGACAGGGGCGCCCCTGAAGCTTTCTTT. Protein product: CAISDRDRGAPEAFF.

The rearrangement joins TRBV7-2 to TRBJ1-5, with D perhaps TRBD1 (5 bases). The CDR3 is 14 residues long. Trimming took 5 bases from V and 0 from J, leaving 8 bases between them. Germline V gives CDR1 SGHTA, CDR2 FQGNSA. In nucleotides, the CDR3 is TGTGCCAGCAGCGCACAGGATAGCAATCAGCCCCAGCATTTT. Its translation: CASSAQDSNQPQHF.

The chain joins TRBV2 to TRBJ2-1; D gene ambiguous. The CDR3 sequence is 13 residues long. Germline V gives CDR1 SNHLY, CDR2 FYNNEI. V lost 5 bases and J 4 bases, leaving 9 bases between the germline ends. The CDR3 reads CASSSRPYNEQFF. The CDR3 DNA is TGTGCCAGCAGTTCCCGCCCTTACAATGAGCAGTTCTTC.

This chain uses TRBV5-1 with TRBJ2-1, with D perhaps matching TRBD2 (6 bases). V was pared by 0 bases and J by 6 bases, with 19 bases between. Germline V gives CDR1 SGHRS, CDR2 YFSETQ. The CDR3 has 17 amino acids. The CDR3: CASSLAISGGLVNEQFF. The CDR3 coding sequence is TGCGCCAGCAGCTTGGCCATATCTGGGGGACTCGTCAATGAGCAGTTCTTC.

V and J are TRBV7-2 and TRBJ2-7; 9 bases align to TRBD1. CDR3 length equals 14 residues. Germline V gene data show CDR1 as SGHTA and CDR2 as FQGNSA. J gave up 0 bases and V 7 bases, and 4 bases lay outside the gene matches. The CDR3 is CASTPTGGSYEQYF. The CDR3 nucleotides read TGTGCCAGCACTCCGACAGGGGGCTCCTACGAGCAGTACTTC.

The chain employs TRBV9 and TRBJ2-1, with 13 bases fitting TRBD2. V shed 4 bases and J 8 bases; nucleotides not matched to a gene: 6. The CDR3 has 15 amino acids. Germline assignment: CDR1 SGDLS and CDR2 YYNGEE. This CDR3 is CASSPLAGGGDEQFF. Here the CDR3 DNA reads TGTGCCAGCAGCCCACTAGCGGGAGGGGGGGATGAGCAGTTCTTC. The variable domain in full, completed from reference TRBV9 and TRBJ2-1, reads DSGVTQTPKHLITATGQRVTLRCSPRSGDLSVYWYQQSLDQGLQFLIQYYNGEERAKGNILERFSAQQFPDLHSELNLSSLELGDSALYFCASSPLAGGGDEQFFGPGTRLTVL.

The rearrangement uses TRBV3-1 (or the pseudogene TRBV3-2) and TRBJ1-1; D not certain. The CDR3 extends over 15 amino acids. Germline V gives CDR1 LGHDT, CDR2 YNNKEL (reference sequence). Trimming pared 6 bases from V and 0 bases from J, leaving 14 bases between. This CDR3 reads CASSQSYGLNTEAFF. Here the CDR3 DNA reads TGTGCCAGCAGTCAATCTTATGGCCTGAACACTGAAGCTTTCTTT.

This clone appeared once. J is TRBJ2-7 and V is TRBV5-4; 12 nucleotides align to TRBD2. CDR3 size: 15 residues. The germline V gene encodes CDR1 SGHNT and CDR2 YYREEE (reference sequence). The trim removed 4 bases at V and 7 bases at J, leaving 9 bases unmatched. The CDR3 loop reads CASSGLLAGGEEQYF. The DNA for the CDR3 is TGTGCCAGCAGCGGCCTCCTAGCGGGAGGGGAAGAGCAGTACTTC.

The V and J genes are TRBV3-1 (or the pseudogene TRBV3-2) and TRBJ2-3; 11 positions agree with TRBD2. This CDR3 spans 17 amino acids. From germline, CDR1 is LGHDT and CDR2 YNNKEL (reference sequence). Unmatched junction bases numbered 7, after V lost 4 bases and J lost 1 base. The CDR3 spells CASSPSPGLAGTDTQYF. DNA of the CDR3: TGTGCCAGCAGCCCATCTCCGGGACTAGCGGGCACAGATACGCAGTATTTT.

CDR3 in DNA: TGTGCCACCAGTGACCCCGGACTAGCGGGATCCTACAATGAGCAGTTCTTC. It translates to CATSDPGLAGSYNEQFF. The V call is TRBV24-1, the J call TRBJ2-1, with 12 bases identical to TRBD2. V gave up 4 bases and J gave up 1 base; unmatched junction bases: 4. The CDR3 consists of 17 residues. Germline-derived CDR1 and CDR2 are KGHDR and SFDVKD.

The V gene is TRBV7-8, the J gene TRBJ1-2, with 7 nucleotides matching TRBD1. Germline CDR1 and CDR2: SGHVS and FQNEAQ. V shed 5 bases, J shed 4 bases, and the junction held 7 bases outside the gene matches. The CDR3 has 14 amino acids. The CDR3 reads CASSERQGSYGYTF. CDR3 nucleotides: TGTGCCAGCAGCGAACGACAGGGCAGCTATGGCTACACCTTC.

The chain has TRBV2 and TRBJ2-1; D possibly matches TRBD1 or TRBD2 (5 bases each). This CDR3 has 13 amino acids. Germline V gene sequence: CDR1 SNHLY, CDR2 FYNNEI. V lost 8 bases, J lost 4 bases, and 12 bases lay in between. The CDR3 here is CASPGWGYNEQFF. The CDR3 DNA sequence: TGTGCCAGCCCCGGGTGGGGGTACAATGAGCAGTTCTTC.

This clone is a singleton in its sample. This chain connects TRBV11-2 to TRBJ2-2, with 8 positions matching TRBD2. The CDR3 extends over 16 amino acids. V shed 4 bases, J shed 5 bases, and the junction held 9 bases outside the gene matches. Germline-derived CDR1 and CDR2 are SGHAT and FQNNGV. The CDR3 nucleotides read TGTGCCAGCAGCTCCAACCCGGGAGGGTTAACCGGGGAGCTGTTTTTT. It is translated as CASSSNPGGLTGELFF.

The chain employs TRBV9 and TRBJ2-5; D is possibly TRBD1 (7 bases). Germline loops: CDR1 SGDLS, CDR2 YYNGEE. The V gene lost 1 base and the J gene lost 5 bases, with 15 bases spanning the gap. The CDR3 is 15 residues long. CDR3 in amino acids: CASSVQGGRGETQYF. CDR3 DNA: TGTGCCAGCAGCGTACAGGGGGGAAGGGGGGAGACCCAGTACTTC.

The rearrangement links TRBV7-9 to TRBJ2-7; 10 bases are shared with TRBD2. The CDR3 is 14 amino acids. Germline CDR1 and CDR2: SEHNR and FQNEAQ (reference sequence). The V segment lost 4 bases and the J segment 7 bases; nucleotides outside the gene matches: 7. CDR3 DNA: TGTGCCAGCAGCTCTCCGGGACTAGCGAGGGAGCAGTACTTC. Amino acid sequence: CASSSPGLAREQYF.

This chain links TRBV7-2 with TRBJ2-7, with 12 bases identical to TRBD2. CDR3 length: 15 residues. V trimming: 2 bases; J trimming: 2 bases; junction bases outside the gene matches: 1. CDR1 and CDR2 from the germline V gene are SGHTA and FQGNSA. CDR3 amino acids: CASSLRTSGTYEQYF. CDR3 nucleotide sequence: TGTGCCAGCAGCTTAAGGACTAGCGGGACCTACGAGCAGTACTTC.